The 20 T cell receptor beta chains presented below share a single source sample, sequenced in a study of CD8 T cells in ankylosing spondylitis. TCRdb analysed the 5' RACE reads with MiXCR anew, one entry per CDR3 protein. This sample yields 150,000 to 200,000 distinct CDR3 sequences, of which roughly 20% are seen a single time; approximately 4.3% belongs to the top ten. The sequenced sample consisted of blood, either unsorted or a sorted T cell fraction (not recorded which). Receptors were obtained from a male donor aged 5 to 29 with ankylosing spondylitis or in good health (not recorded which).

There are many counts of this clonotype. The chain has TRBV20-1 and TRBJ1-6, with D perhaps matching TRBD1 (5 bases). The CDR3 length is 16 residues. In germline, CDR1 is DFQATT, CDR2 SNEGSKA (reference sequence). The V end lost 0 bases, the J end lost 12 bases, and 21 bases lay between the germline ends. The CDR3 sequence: CSARDLRWDLFLPLHF. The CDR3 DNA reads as TGCAGTGCTAGAGATCTGAGATGGGACTTATTTTTACCCCTCCACTTT.

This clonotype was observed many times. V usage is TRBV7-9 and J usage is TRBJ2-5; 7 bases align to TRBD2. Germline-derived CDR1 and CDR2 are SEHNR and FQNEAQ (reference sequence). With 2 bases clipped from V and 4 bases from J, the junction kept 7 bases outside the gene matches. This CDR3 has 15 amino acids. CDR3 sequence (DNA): TGTGCCAGCAGCTTACAGCGGGATATTGCAGAGACCCAGTACTTC. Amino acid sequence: CASSLQRDIAETQYF.

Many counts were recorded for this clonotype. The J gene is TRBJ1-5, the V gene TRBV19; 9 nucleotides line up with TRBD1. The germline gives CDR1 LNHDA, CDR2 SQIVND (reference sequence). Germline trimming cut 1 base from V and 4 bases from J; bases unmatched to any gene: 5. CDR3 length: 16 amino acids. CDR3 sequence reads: CASSIVGTGNNQPQHF. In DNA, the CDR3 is TGTGCCAGTAGTATAGTCGGGACAGGGAATAATCAGCCCCAGCATTTT.

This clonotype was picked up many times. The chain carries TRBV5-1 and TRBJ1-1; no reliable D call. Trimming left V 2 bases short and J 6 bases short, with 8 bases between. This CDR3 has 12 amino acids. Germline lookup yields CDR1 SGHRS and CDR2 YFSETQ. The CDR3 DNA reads TGCGCCAGCAGCTTCCCGGGTCCTGAAGCTTTCTTT. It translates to CASSFPGPEAFF.

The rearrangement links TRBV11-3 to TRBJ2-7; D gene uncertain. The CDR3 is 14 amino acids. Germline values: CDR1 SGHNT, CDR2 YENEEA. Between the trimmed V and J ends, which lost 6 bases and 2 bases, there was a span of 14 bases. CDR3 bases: TGTGCCAGCAGTGCTACGACCGATGCCTACGAGCAGTACGTC. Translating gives CASSATTDAYEQYV.

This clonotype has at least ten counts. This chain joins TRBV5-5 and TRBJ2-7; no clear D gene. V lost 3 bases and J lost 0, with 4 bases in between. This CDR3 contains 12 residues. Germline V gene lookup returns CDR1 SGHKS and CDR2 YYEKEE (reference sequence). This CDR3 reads CASSSASYEQYV. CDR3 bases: TGTGCCAGCAGCTCTGCCTCCTACGAGCAGTACGTC.

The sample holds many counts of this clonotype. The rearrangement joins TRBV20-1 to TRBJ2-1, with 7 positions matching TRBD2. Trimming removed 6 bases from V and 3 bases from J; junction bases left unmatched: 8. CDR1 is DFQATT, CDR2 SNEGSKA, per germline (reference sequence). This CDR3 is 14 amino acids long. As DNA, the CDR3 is TGCAGTGCCCCCCTGGGGGGGGTCTACAATGAGCAGTTCTTC. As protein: CSAPLGGVYNEQFF.

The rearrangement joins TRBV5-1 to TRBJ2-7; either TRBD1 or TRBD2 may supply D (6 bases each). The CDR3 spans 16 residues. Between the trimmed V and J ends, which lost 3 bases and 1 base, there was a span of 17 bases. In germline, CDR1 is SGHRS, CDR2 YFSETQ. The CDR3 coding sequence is TGCGCCAGCAGCTATTTCGATCGGGGGCGATCCTACGAGCAGTACTTC. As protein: CASSYFDRGRSYEQYF.

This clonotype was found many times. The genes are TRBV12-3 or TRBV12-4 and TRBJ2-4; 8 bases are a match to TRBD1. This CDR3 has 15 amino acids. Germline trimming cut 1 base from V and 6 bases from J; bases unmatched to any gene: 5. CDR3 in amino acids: CASSLGSTGGNIQYF. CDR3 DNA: TGTGCCAGCAGTTTAGGATCAACAGGGGGAAACATTCAGTACTTC.

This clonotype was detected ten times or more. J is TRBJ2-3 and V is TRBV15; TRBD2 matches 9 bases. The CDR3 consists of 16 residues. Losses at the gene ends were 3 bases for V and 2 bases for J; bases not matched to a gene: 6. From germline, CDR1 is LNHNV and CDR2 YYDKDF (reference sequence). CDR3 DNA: TGTGCCACCAGCAGGCCGACTAGCGGATACACAGATACGCAGTATTTT. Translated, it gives CATSRPTSGYTDTQYF.

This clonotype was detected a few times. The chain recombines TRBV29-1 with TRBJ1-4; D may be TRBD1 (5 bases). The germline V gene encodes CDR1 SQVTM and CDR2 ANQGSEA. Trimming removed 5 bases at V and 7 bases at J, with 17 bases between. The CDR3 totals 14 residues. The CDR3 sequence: CSVQVLGPSEKLFF. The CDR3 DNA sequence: TGCAGCGTTCAAGTCTTGGGGCCGAGTGAAAAACTGTTTTTT.

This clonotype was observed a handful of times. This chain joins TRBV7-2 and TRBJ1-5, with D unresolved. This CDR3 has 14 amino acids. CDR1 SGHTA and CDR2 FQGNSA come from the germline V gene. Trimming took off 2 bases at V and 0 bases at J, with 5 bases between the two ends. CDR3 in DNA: TGTGCCAGCAGCTTACACACTAGCAATCAGCCCCAGCATTTT. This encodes CASSLHTSNQPQHF.

CDR3 coding DNA: TGTGCCAGCAGCCGGAGCTATGGCTACACCTTC. Residues: CASSRSYGYTF. This chain uses TRBV12-3 or TRBV12-4 with TRBJ1-2, with D uncertain. Trimming took 6 bases from V and 4 from J, leaving 6 bases between them. This CDR3 has 11 amino acids.

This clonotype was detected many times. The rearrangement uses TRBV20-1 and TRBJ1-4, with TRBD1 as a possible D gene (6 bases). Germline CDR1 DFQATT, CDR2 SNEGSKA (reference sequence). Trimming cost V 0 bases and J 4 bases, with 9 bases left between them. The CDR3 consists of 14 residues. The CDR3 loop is CSAREGGLNEKLFF. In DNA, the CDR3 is TGCAGTGCTAGAGAGGGGGGCCTTAATGAAAAACTGTTTTTT.

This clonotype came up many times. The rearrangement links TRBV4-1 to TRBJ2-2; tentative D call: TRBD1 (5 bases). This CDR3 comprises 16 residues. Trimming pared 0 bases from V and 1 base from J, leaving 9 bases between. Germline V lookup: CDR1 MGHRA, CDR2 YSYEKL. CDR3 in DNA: TGCGCCAGCAGCCAAGAGAGACAGCAGAACACCGGGGAGCTGTTTTTT. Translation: CASSQERQQNTGELFF.

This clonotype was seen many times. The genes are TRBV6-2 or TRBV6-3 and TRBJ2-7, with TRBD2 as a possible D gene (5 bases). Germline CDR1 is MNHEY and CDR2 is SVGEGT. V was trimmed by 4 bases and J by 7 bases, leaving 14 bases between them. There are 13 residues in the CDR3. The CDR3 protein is CASSSSGWMEQYF. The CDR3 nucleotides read TGTGCCAGCAGTTCCAGCGGCTGGATGGAGCAGTACTTC.

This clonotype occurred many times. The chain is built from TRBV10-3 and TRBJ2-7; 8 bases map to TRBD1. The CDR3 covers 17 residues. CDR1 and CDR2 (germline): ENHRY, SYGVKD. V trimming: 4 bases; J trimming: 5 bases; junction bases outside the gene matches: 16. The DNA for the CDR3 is TGTGCCATCAGTGGCCCGGGCGGACAGGGCAGGGGGGACGAGCAGTACGTC. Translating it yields CAISGPGGQGRGDEQYV.

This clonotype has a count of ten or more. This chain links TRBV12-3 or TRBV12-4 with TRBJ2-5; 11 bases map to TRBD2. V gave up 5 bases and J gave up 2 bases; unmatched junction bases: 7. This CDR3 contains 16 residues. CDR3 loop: CASSPSSGRTQETQYF. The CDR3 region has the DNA TGTGCCAGCAGTCCGTCTAGCGGGAGGACACAAGAGACCCAGTACTTC.

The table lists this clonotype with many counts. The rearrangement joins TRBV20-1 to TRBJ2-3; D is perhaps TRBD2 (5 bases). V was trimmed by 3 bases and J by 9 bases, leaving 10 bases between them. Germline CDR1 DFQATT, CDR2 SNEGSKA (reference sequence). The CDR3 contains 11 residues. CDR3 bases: TGCAGTGCTAGTGAAGCTAGCACGCAGTATTTT. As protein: CSASEASTQYF.

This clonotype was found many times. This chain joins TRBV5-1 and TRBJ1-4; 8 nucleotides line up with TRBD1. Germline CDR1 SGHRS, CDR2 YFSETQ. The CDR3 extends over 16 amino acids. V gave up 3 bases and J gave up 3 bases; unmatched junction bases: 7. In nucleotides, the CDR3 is TGCGCCAGCAGCTGGGGACAGGTGGGACCTAATGAAAAACTGTTTTTT. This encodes CASSWGQVGPNEKLFF.